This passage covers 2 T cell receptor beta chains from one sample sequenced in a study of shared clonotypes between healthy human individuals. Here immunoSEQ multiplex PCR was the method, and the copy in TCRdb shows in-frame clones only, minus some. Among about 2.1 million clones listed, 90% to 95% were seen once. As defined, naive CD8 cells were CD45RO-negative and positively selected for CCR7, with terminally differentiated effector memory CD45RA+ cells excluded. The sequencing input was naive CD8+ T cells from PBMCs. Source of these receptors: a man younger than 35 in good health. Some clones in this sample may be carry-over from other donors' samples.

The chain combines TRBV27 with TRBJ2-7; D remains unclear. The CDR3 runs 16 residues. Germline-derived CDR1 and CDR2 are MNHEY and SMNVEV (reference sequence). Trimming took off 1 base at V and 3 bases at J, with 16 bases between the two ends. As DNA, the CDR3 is TGTGCCAGCAGTTTATTCGCCCGTGCAGCCCTCTACGAGCAGTACTTC. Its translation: CASSLFARAALYEQYF.

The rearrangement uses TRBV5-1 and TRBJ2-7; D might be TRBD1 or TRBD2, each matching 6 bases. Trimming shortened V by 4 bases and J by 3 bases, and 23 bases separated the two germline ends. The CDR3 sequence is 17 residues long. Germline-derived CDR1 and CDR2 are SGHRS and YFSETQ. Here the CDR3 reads CASSGLGTGGTIYEQYF. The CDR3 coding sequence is TGCGCCAGCAGCGGCCTGGGGACGGGCGGGACAATCTACGAGCAGTACTTC.